Presented here are 13 T cell receptor beta chains from one specimen sequenced in a study of metastatic and nonmetastatic thyroid tumors. TCRdb re-analyzed the PCR reads through MiXCR. The top ten hold almost 10% of the sample, which has about 41,000 clones, 28% seen once. Every patient underwent thyroid surgery untreated. Sequenced: blood. The receptors come from a male donor with papillary thyroid cancer or a benign thyroid nodule (not recorded which). Some clones in this sample may be carry-over from other donors' samples.

As for this clone: Its ends do not fully match the called genes, so a read error is possible. The V gene is TRBV28, the J gene TRBJ2-6; possible D gene TRBD2, 6 bases. The germline V gene has CDR1 MDHEN and CDR2 SYDVKM. The CDR3 runs 18 residues. The CDR3 loop is CASSSTLGGPCGAKVLTF. The CDR3 DNA sequence: TGTGCCAGCAGTTCTACACTGGGAGGCCCCTGTGGGGCCAAAGTCCTGACTTTC.

The chain combines TRBV19 with TRBJ2-1; the match to TRBD2 covers 13 bases. The germline CDR1 and CDR2 sequences are LNHDA and SQIVND (reference sequence). This CDR3 contains 15 residues. With V trimmed by 5 bases and J by 9 bases, 7 bases remained unmatched. CDR3 amino acids: CASSWTSGSLLEQFF. The CDR3, as DNA: TGTGCCAGTAGTTGGACTAGCGGGAGCCTTCTTGAGCAGTTCTTC.

This clone was recorded many times. The chain links TRBV28 to TRBJ1-5, with D perhaps TRBD1 (6 bases). Germline CDR1 is MDHEN and CDR2 is SYDVKM. V lost 2 bases, J lost 6 bases, and 11 bases lay in between. The CDR3 is 14 amino acids. The CDR3 sequence is CASSLEGVSQPQHF. CDR3 sequence (DNA): TGTGCCAGCAGTTTAGAGGGGGTAAGTCAGCCCCAGCATTTT.

This clone was counted between two and nine times. The genes are TRBV7-2 and TRBJ2-2; D not resolved. This CDR3 contains 10 residues. Germline V gives CDR1 SGHTA, CDR2 FQGNSA. V was pared by 8 bases and J by 11 bases, with 9 bases between. The CDR3 coding sequence is TGTGCCAGCGGGTACGTTGAGCTGTTTTTT. Its protein product is CASGYVELFF.

This clone was seen repeatedly, ten times or more. The chain has TRBV5-1 and TRBJ2-6, with unresolved D. The CDR3 has 17 residues. Germline V lookup: CDR1 SGHRS, CDR2 YFSETQ. V lost 0 bases and J 0 bases, leaving 10 bases between the germline ends. The CDR3 nucleotides read TGCGCCAGCAGCTTGGACCTCGTTAGCTCTGGGGCCAACGTCCTGACTTTC. Its translation is CASSLDLVSSGANVLTF.

The chain recombines TRBV7-8 with TRBJ2-3; no firm D call. V lost 5 bases and J lost 6, with 12 bases in between. Germline values: CDR1 SGHVS, CDR2 FQNEAQ. The CDR3 length is 13 residues. The CDR3 loop is CASSTDATDTQYF. CDR3 DNA sequence: TGTGCCAGCAGCACGGACGCTACGGATACGCAGTATTTT.

There are many counts of this clone. The DNA for the CDR3 is TGCAGCGTAGACAGGGAAAAACGGACTGAAGCTTTCTTT. Protein sequence: CSVDREKRTEAFF. This chain joins TRBV29-1 and TRBJ1-1, with 7 positions matching TRBD1. Germline trimming cut 6 bases from V and 5 bases from J; bases unmatched to any gene: 9. This CDR3 has 13 residues. CDR1 and CDR2 from the germline V gene are SQVTM and ANQGSEA.

This sequence joins TRBV3-1 and TRBJ2-7, with D perhaps TRBD2 (6 bases). Germline CDR1 is LGHDT and CDR2 is YNNKEL (reference sequence). The CDR3 runs 15 residues. The V and J ends lost 4 bases and 3 bases respectively, with 16 bases between them. The CDR3 loop is CASSRLAWVGYEQYF. The CDR3 DNA reads as TGTGCCAGCAGCCGCCTAGCGTGGGTGGGCTACGAGCAGTACTTC.

This clone has at least ten counts. Just one base apart from a much larger clone, this may be a read error. This sample includes further DNA sequences coding for the same CDR3. The gene calls are TRBV11-2 and TRBJ1-1; perhaps TRBD1 as D (5 bases). Germline CDR1 and CDR2: SGHAT and FQNNGV. The CDR3 loop spans 12 amino acids. The CDR3 DNA reads as TGCGCCAGCAGCCTTCAGGCTAGGGGAGCTTTCTTT. Protein product: CASSLQARGAFF.

Points on this clone: This is likely a read error, given that the CDR3 carries no conserved phenylalanine or tryptophan at its end. The J gene is TRBJ1-5, the V gene TRBV6-6; D perhaps matches TRBD1 (6 bases). The CDR3 totals 14 residues. Germline assignment: CDR1 MNHNY and CDR2 SVGAGI (reference sequence). The CDR3: CASSYLGDNRPQHC. The CDR3 DNA follows: TGTGCCAGCAGTTACTTAGGGGACAATCGGCCCCAGCATTGT.

The gene calls are TRBV7-3 and TRBJ1-1; D remains ambiguous. This CDR3 spans 15 amino acids. Germline CDR1 SGHTA, CDR2 FQGTGA. V was trimmed by 4 bases and J by 6 bases, leaving 18 bases between them. This CDR3 reads CASSSSGGRYAEAFF. Written as DNA, the CDR3 is TGTGCCAGCAGCTCTTCGGGTGGCAGGTACGCTGAAGCTTTCTTT.

The rearrangement joins TRBV5-4 to TRBJ2-7, with a possible D match to TRBD1 (6 bases). CDR3 length: 12 amino acids. V dropped 2 bases and J dropped 7 bases, with 10 bases sitting between them. The germline V gene has CDR1 SGHNT and CDR2 YYREEE (reference sequence). The CDR3 nucleotides read TGTGCCAGCAGCTTTGGACAGTGTGAGCAGTACTTC. Protein: CASSFGQCEQYF.

This chain connects TRBV11-1 to TRBJ2-1; D gene ambiguous. Germline CDR1 reads SGHAT; CDR2 reads FQDESV (reference sequence). The CDR3 is 15 amino acids. V dropped 8 bases and J dropped 0 bases, with 14 bases sitting between them. The CDR3 region is CASSSGVSSYNEQFF. As DNA, the CDR3 is TGTGCCAGCTCCTCTGGGGTCAGCTCCTACAATGAGCAGTTCTTC. The whole variable domain, remainder taken from reference TRBV11-1 and TRBJ2-1, is EAEVAQSPRYKITEKSQAVAFWCDPISGHATLYWYRQILGQGPELLVQFQDESVVDDSQLPKDRFSAERLKGVDSTLKIQPAELGDSAMYLCASSSGVSSYNEQFFGPGTRLTVL.